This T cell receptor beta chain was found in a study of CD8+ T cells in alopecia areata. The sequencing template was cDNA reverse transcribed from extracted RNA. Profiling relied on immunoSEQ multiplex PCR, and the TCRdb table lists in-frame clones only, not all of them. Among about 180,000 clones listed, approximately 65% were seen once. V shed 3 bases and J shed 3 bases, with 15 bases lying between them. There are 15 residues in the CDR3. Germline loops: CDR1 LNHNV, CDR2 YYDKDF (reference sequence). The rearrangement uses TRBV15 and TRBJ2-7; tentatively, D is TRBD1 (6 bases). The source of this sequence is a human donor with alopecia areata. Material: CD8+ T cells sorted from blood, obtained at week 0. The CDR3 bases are TGTGCCACCAGCAGTAACCAGGGGCGAGGCTACGAGCAGTACTTC. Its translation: CATSSNQGRGYEQYF.